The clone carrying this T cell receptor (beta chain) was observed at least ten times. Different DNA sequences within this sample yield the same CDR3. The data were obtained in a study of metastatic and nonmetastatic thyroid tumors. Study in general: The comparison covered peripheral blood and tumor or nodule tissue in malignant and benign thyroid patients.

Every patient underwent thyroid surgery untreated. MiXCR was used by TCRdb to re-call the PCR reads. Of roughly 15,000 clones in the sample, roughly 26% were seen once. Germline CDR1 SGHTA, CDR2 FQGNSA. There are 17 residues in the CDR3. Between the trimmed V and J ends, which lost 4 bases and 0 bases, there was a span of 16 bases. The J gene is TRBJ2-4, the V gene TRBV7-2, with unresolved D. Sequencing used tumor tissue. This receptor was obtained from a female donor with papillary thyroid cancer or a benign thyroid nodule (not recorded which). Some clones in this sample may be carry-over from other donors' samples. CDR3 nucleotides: TGTGCCAGCAGCTCCTACTTAGACCTACTAGCCAAAAACATTCAGTACTTC. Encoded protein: CASSSYLDLLAKNIQYF.